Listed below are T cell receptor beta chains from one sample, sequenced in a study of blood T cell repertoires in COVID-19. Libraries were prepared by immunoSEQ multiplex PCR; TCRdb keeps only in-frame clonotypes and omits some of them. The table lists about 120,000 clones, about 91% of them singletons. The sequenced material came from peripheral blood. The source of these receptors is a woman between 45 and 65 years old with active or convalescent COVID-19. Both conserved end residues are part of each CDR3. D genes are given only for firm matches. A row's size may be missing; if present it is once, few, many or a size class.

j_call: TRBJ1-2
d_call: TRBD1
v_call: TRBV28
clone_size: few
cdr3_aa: CASSFGQGGYGYTF
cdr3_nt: TGTGCCAGCAGTTTCGGACAGGGGGGGTATGGCTACACCTTC

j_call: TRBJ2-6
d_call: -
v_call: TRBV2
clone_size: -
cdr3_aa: CASRGHLSGANVLTF
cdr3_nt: TGTGCCAGCAGGGGGCACCTCTCTGGGGCCAACGTCCTGACTTTC

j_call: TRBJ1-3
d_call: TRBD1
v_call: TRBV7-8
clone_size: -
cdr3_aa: CASSLMPGQGGSGSGNTIYF
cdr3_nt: TGTGCCAGCAGCTTAATGCCGGGACAGGGAGGATCAGGCTCTGGAAACACCATATATTTT

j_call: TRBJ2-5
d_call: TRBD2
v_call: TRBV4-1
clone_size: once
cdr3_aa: CASSQATSGRGSGETQYF
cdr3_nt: TGCGCCAGCAGCCAAGCAACTAGCGGGAGAGGGTCTGGAGAGACCCAGTACTTC

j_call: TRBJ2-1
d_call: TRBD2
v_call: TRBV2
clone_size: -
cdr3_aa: CASSELVGGDNEQFF
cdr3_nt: TGTGCCAGCAGTGAACTGGTGGGAGGGGACAATGAGCAGTTCTTC

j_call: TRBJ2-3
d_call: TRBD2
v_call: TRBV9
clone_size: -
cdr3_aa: CASSTNSAGGRDTQYF
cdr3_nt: TGTGCCAGCAGCACAAATAGCGCGGGAGGAAGAGATACGCAGTATTTT

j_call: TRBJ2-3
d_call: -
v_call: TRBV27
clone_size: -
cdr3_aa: CASSFRGTQYF
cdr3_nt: TGTGCCAGCAGTTTCCGAGGGACGCAGTATTTT

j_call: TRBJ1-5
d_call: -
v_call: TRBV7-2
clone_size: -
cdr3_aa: CASSWGGRSNQPQHF
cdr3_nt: TGTGCCAGCAGCTGGGGGGGCAGAAGCAATCAGCCCCAGCATTTT

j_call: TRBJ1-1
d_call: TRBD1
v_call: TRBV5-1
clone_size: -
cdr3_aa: CASSLGGQGLAFF
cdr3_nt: TGCGCCAGCAGCTTGGGAGGACAGGGTTTAGCTTTCTTT

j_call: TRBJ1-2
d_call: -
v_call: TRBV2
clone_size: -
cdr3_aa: CASTLGQYYGYTF
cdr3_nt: TGTGCCAGCACTCTCGGACAGTACTATGGCTACACCTTC

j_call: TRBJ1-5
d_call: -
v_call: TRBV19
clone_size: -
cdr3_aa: CASSSSRPSGNQPQHF
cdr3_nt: TGTGCCAGTAGTTCGTCCAGGCCGAGCGGGAATCAGCCCCAGCATTTT

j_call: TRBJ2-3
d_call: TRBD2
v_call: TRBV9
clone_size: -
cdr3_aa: CASSVDVAGTTDTQYF
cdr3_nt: TGTGCCAGCAGCGTAGACGTAGCGGGCACCACAGATACGCAGTATTTT

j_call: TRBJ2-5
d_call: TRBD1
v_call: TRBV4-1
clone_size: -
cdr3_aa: CASSRELTQGWETQYF
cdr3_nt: TGCGCCAGCAGCCGAGAACTCACACAGGGGTGGGAGACCCAGTACTTC

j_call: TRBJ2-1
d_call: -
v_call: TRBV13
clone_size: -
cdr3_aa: CASSLSIYNEQFF
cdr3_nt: TGTGCCAGCAGCTTGTCTATATACAATGAGCAGTTCTTC

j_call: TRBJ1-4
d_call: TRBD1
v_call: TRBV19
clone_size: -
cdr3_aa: CASLDRANNEKLFF
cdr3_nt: TGTGCCTCCTTAGACAGGGCTAATAATGAAAAACTGTTTTTT

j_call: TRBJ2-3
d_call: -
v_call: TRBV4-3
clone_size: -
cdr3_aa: CASSQDGTDTQYF
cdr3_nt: TGCGCCAGCAGCCAAGACGGCACAGATACGCAGTATTTT

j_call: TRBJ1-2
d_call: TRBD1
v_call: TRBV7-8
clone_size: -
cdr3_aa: CASSLLAPGQGVFGYTF
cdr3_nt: TGTGCCAGCAGCTTATTGGCCCCCGGACAGGGCGTTTTTGGCTACACCTTC

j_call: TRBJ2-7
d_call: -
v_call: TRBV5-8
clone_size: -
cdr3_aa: CASSFGQGATRYF
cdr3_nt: -

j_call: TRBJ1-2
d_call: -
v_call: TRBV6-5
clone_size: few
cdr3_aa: CASSRLDGRTYGYTF
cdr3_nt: TGTGCCAGCAGTCGACTGGACGGGAGAACCTATGGCTACACCTTC

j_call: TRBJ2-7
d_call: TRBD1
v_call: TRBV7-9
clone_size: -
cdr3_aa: CASSLSGQVYEQYF
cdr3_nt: TGTGCCAGCAGCCTCTCGGGACAGGTCTACGAGCAGTACTTC

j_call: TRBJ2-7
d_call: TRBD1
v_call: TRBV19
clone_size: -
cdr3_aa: CASQGAPYEQYF
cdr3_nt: TGTGCCAGCCAGGGGGCGCCTTACGAGCAGTACTTC

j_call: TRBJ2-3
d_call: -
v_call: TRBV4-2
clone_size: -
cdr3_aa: CASSQVSTDTQYF
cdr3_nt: TGTGCCAGCAGCCAAGTATCGACAGATACGCAGTATTTT

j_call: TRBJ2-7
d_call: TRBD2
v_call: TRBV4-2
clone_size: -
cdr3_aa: CASSQGGLAGAYEQYF
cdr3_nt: TGTGCCAGCAGCCAAGGGGGACTAGCGGGTGCCTACGAGCAGTACTTC

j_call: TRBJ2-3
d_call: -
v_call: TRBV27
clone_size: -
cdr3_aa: CASSPNQGWGYTDTQYF
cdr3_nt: TGTGCCAGCAGCCCCAACCAGGGATGGGGCTACACAGATACGCAGTATTTT

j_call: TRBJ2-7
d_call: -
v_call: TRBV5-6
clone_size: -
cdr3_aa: CASSFRLLVTYEQYF
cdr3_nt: TGTGCCAGCAGCTTCCGCCTACTAGTTACCTACGAGCAGTACTTC

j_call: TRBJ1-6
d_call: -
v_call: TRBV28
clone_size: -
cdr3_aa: CASSPGQRVSPLHF
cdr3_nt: TGTGCCAGCAGCCCGGGACAAAGAGTTTCACCCCTCCACTTT

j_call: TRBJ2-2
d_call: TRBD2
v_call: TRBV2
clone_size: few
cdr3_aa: CASSQRASGSTGELFF
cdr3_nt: TGTGCCAGCAGTCAAAGGGCTAGCGGGAGTACCGGGGAGCTGTTTTTT

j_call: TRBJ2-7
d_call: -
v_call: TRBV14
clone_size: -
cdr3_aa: CASSQEGPYEQYF
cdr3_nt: TGTGCCAGCAGCCAAGAGGGCCCCTACGAGCAGTACTTC

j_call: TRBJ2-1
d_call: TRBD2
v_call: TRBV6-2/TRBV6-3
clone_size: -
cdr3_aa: CASSPGAGVDEQFF
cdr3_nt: TGTGCCAGCAGCCCCGGAGCGGGAGTTGATGAGCAGTTCTTC

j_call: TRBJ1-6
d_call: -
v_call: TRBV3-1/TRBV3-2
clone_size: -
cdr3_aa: CASSQKSSYNSPLHF
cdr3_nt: TGTGCCAGCAGCCAAAAGAGCTCCTATAATTCACCCCTCCACTTT

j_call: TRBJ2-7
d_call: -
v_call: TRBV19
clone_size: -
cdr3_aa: CASSMVLGGSYEQYF
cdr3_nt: TGTGCCAGTAGTATGGTCCTCGGGGGTTCCTACGAGCAGTACTTC

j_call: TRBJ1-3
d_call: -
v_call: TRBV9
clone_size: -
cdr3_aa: CASSGRLAGSGNTIYF
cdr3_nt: TGTGCCAGCAGCGGGAGGCTTGCCGGCTCTGGAAACACCATATATTTT

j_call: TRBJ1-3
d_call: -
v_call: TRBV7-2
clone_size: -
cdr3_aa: CASSFGQSSGNTIYF
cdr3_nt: TGTGCCAGCAGCTTCGGACAGAGCTCTGGAAACACCATATATTTT

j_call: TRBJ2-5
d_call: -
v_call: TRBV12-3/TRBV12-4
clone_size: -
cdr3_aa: CASSLRREGTQYF
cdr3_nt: TGTGCCAGCAGTTTACGGCGGGAAGGGACCCAGTACTTC

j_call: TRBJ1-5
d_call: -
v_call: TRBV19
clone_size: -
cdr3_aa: CASSMGRMQPQHF
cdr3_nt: TGTGCCAGTAGTATGGGCCGCATGCAGCCCCAGCATTTT

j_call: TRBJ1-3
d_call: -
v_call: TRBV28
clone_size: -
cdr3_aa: CASSLVFSSGNTIYF
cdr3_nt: TGTGCCAGCAGTTTAGTCTTTAGCTCTGGAAACACCATATATTTT

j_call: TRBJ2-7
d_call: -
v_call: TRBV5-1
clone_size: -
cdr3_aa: CASSSEGATPREQYF
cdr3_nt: TGCGCCAGCAGCTCAGAAGGGGCCACACCTAGGGAGCAGTACTTC

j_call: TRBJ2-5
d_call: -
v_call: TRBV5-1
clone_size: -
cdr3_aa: CASSPYSTNQETQYF
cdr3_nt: TGCGCCAGCAGCCCATATAGTACCAACCAAGAGACCCAGTACTTC

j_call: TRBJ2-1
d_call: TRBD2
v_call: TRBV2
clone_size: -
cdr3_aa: CASPPRGTSRPNEQFF
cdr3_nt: TGTGCCAGCCCGCCAAGGGGGACTAGCCGCCCCAATGAGCAGTTCTTC

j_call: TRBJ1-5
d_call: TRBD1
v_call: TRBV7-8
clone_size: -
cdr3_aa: CASSRDRVGDQPQHF
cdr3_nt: TGTGCCAGCAGCCGGGACAGGGTAGGCGATCAGCCCCAGCATTTT

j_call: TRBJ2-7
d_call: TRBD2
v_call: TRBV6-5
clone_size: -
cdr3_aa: CASSYSGLAEAYEQYF
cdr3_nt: TGTGCCAGCAGTTACTCAGGGCTAGCGGAAGCCTACGAGCAGTACTTC

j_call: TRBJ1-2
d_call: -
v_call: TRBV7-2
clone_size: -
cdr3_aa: CASSSSHRSDGYTF
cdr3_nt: TGTGCCAGCAGCTCCTCCCACAGATCAGATGGCTACACCTTC

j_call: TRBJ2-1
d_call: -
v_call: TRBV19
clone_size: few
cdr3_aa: CASSDLSQGNEQFF
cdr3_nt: TGTGCCAGTAGCGATCTTTCTCAGGGAAATGAGCAGTTCTTC

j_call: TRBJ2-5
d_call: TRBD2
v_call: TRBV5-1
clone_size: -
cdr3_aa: CASGLAGRGRQETQYF
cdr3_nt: TGCGCCAGCGGACTAGCGGGACGGGGACGGCAAGAGACCCAGTACTTC

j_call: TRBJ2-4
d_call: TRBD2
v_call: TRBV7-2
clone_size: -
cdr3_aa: CASSLSGGGAKNIQYF
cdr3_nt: TGTGCCAGCAGCCTTAGCGGGGGCGGAGCCAAAAACATTCAGTACTTC

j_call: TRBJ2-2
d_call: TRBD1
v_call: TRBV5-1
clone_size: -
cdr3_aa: CASSTGQGAWELFF
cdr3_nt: TGCGCCAGCAGCACGGGACAGGGGGCGTGGGAGCTGTTTTTT

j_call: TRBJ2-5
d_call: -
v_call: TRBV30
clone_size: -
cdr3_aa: CAWSVTWAETQYF
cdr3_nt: TGTGCCTGGAGTGTTACATGGGCAGAGACCCAGTACTTC